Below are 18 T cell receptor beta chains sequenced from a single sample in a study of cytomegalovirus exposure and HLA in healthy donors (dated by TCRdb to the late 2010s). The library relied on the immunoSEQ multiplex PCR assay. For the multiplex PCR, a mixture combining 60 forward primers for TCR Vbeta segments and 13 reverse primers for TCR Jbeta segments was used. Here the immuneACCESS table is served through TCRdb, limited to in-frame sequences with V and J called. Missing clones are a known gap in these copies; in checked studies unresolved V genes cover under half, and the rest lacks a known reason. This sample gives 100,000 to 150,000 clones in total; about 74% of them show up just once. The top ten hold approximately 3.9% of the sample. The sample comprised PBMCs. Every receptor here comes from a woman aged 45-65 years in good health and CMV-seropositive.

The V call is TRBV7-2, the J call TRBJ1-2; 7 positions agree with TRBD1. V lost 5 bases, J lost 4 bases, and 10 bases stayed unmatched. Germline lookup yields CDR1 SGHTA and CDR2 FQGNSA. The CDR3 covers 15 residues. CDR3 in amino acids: CASSRQGPYSYGYTF. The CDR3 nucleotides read TGTGCCAGCAGCAGACAGGGTCCCTATTCCTATGGCTACACCTTC. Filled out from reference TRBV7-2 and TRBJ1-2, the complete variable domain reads GAGVSQSPSNKVTEKGKDVELRCDPISGHTALYWYRQSLGQGLEFLIYFQGNSAPDKSGLPSDRFSAERTGGSVSTLTIQRTQQEDSAVYLCASSRQGPYSYGYTFGSGTRLTVV.

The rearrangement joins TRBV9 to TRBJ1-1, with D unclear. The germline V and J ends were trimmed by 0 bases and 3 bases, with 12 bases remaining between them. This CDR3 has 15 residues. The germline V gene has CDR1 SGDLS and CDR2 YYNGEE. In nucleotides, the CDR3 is TGTGCCAGCAGCGTAGAGGAGGGTTGGGACACTGAAGCTTTCTTT. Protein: CASSVEEGWDTEAFF.

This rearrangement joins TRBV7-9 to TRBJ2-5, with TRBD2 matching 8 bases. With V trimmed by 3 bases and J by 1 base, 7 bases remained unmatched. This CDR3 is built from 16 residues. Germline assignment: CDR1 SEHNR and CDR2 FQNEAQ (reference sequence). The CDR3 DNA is TGTGCCAGCAGCTTGTACACTAGCGGAACCCAAGAGACCCAGTACTTC. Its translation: CASSLYTSGTQETQYF.

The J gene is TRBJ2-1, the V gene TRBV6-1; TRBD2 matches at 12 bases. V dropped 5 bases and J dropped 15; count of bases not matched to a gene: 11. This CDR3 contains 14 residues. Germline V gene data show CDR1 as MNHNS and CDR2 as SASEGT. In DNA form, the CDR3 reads TGTGCCAGCAGTAGGGCTAGCGGGGGGGCCGGTTTGTTCTTC. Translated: CASSRASGGAGLFF.

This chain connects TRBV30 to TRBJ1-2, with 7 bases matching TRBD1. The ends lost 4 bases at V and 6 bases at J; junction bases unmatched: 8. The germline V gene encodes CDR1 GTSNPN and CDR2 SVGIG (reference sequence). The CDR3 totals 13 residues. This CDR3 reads CAWNRQGRHGYTF. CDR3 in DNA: TGTGCCTGGAACCGACAGGGTAGGCATGGCTACACCTTC.

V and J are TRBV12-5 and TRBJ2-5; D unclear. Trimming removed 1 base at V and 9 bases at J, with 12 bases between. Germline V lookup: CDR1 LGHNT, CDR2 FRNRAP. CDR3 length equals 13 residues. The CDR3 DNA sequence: TGTGCTAGTGGTTTGGGTCAGTCTGAGGCCCAGTACTTC. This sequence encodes CASGLGQSEAQYF.

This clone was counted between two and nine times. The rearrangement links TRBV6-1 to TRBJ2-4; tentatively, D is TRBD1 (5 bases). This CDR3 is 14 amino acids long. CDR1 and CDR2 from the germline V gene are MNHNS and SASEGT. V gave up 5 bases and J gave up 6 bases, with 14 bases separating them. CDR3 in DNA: TGTGCCAGCAGTTCTGGGGCTGAAGGAAACATTCAGTACTTC. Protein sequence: CASSSGAEGNIQYF.

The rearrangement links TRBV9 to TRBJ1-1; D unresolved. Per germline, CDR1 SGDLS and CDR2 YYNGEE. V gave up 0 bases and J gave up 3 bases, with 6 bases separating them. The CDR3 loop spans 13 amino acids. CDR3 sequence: CASSVALDTEAFF. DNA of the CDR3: TGTGCCAGCAGCGTAGCTCTAGACACTGAAGCTTTCTTT.

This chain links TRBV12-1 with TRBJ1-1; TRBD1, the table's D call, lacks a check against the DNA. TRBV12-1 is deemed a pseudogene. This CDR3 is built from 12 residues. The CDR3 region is CASSPRTFEAFF. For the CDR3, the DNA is TGTGCCAGCAGCCCGCGGACATTTGAAGCTTTCTTT.

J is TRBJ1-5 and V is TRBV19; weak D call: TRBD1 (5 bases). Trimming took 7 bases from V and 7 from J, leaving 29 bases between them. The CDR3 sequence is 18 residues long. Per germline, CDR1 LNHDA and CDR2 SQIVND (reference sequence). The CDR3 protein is CASTHMGPGRWERQPQHF. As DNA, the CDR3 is TGTGCCAGTACCCACATGGGACCTGGGAGGTGGGAAAGACAGCCCCAGCATTTT.

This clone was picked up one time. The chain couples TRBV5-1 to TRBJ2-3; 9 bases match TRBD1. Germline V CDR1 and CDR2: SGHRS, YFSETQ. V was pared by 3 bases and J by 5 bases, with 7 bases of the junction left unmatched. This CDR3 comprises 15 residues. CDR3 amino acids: CASSWGQGNRDTQYF. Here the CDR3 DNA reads TGCGCCAGCAGCTGGGGACAGGGTAATCGAGATACGCAGTATTTT.

This CDR3 reads CASSLGAVRETQYF. The CDR3 bases are TGTGCCAGCAGCTTAGGGGCTGTGCGAGAGACCCAGTACTTC. The chain couples TRBV7-2 to TRBJ2-5; D gene unclear. Between the trimmed V and J ends, which lost 1 base and 4 bases, there was a span of 10 bases. This CDR3 contains 14 residues. In germline, CDR1 is SGHTA, CDR2 FQGNSA.

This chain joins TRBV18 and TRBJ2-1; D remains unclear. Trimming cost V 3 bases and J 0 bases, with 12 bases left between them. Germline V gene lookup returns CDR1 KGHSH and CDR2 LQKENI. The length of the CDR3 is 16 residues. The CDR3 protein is CASSPMAAGSYNEQFF. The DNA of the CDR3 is TGTGCCAGCTCACCCATGGCGGCCGGCTCCTACAATGAGCAGTTCTTC.

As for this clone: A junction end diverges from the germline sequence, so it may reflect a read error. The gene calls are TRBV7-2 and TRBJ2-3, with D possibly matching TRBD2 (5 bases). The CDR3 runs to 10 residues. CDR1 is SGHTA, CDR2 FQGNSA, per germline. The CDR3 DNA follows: TGTGCCAGCAGCTTAGTGGCGGGCCCTTTT. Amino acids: CASSLVAGPF.

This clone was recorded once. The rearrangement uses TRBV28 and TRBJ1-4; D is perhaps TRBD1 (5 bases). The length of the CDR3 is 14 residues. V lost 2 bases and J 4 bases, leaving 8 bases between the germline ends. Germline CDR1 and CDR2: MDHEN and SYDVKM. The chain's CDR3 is CASSLVQGNEKLFF. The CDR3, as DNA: TGTGCCAGCAGTTTAGTGCAGGGTAATGAAAAACTGTTTTTT.

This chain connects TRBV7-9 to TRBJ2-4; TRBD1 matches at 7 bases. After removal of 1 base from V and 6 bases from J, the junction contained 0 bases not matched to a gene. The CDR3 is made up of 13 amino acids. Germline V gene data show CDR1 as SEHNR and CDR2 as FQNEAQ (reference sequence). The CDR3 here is CASSLGTGNIQYF. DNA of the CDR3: TGTGCCAGCAGCTTAGGGACAGGAAACATTCAGTACTTC.

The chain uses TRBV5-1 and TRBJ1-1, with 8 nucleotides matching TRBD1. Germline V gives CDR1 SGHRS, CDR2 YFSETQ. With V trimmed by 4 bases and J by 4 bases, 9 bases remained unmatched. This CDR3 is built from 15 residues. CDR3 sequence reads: CASSPVVTGGTEAFF. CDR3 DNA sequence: TGCGCCAGCAGCCCCGTTGTAACAGGGGGCACTGAAGCTTTCTTT. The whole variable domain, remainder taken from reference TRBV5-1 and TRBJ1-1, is KAGVTQTPRYLIKTRGQQVTLSCSPISGHRSVSWYQQTPGQGLQFLFEYFSETQRNKGNFPGRFSGRQFSNSRSEMNVSTLELGDSALYLCASSPVVTGGTEAFFGQGTRLTVV.

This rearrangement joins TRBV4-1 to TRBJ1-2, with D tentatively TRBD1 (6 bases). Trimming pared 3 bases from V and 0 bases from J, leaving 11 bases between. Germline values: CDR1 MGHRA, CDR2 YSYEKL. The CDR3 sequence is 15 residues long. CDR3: CASSHLTGANYGYTF. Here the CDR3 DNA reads TGCGCCAGCAGCCACTTGACAGGCGCTAACTATGGCTACACCTTC.